One sample yielded the 17 T cell receptor beta chains listed below, sequenced in a study of T cells expressing NK-cell markers. TCRdb re-called the 5' RACE reads; every CDR3 protein appears as one record, without DNA. The sample table sets out around 140,000 distinct CDR3 sequences. Sample: blood T cells: a sorted CD56 or NKG2C T cell subset, CD4+ or CD8+ T cells, or bulk PBMC T cells (not recorded which). The receptor set was obtained from a man younger than 35 in good health.

This chain connects TRBV27 to TRBJ2-5; absent DNA, TCRdb's TRBD1 call cannot be checked. The CDR3 runs to 15 residues. In germline, CDR1 is MNHEY, CDR2 SMNVEV (reference sequence). The CDR3 region is CASSFGTGVQETQYF.

J is TRBJ2-5 and V is TRBV27; the TRBD2 assignment by TCRdb is unverifiable without DNA. Germline assignment: CDR1 MNHEY and CDR2 SMNVEV (reference sequence). The CDR3 has 16 amino acids. This chain's CDR3 is CASSLGLGGDQETQYF.

The J gene is TRBJ2-3, the V gene TRBV20-1; TCRdb's D call, TRBD1, is unchecked because there is no DNA. The V gene's germline CDR1 is DFQATT and CDR2 SNEGSKA (reference sequence). This CDR3 spans 15 amino acids. This CDR3 reads CSAFPGISSTDTQYF.

The chain has TRBV2 and TRBJ2-3. Germline-derived CDR1 and CDR2 are SNHLY and FYNNEI. The length of the CDR3 is 11 residues. This CDR3 is CASKGADTQYF.

The genes are TRBV12-3 or TRBV12-4 and TRBJ2-1; checking the TCRdb D call of TRBD1 is not possible without DNA. The CDR3 runs to 14 residues. The CDR3 loop reads CASTSDRGLGEQFF.

The chain recombines TRBV27 with TRBJ2-3; as DNA is missing, the TRBD2 call by TCRdb cannot be tested. The CDR3 is 16 amino acids. Per the germline V gene, CDR1 is MNHEY and CDR2 is SMNVEV (reference sequence). The CDR3 here is CASSPEPSGSTDTQYF.

The gene calls are TRBV10-3 and TRBJ2-2; the TRBD2 assignment by TCRdb is unverifiable without DNA. Germline V lookup: CDR1 ENHRY, CDR2 SYGVKD. The CDR3 runs to 16 residues. The CDR3 spells CAIRRLAGENTGELFF.

V is TRBV30 and J is TRBJ1-2. The CDR3 spans 12 residues. The germline V gene encodes CDR1 GTSNPN and CDR2 SVGIG (reference sequence). The CDR3 protein is CAWTDDGDGYTF.

This chain joins TRBV20-1 and TRBJ2-3; TCRdb proposes TRBD1, but this gene call is untestable without DNA. Germline V gives CDR1 DFQATT, CDR2 SNEGSKA (reference sequence). CDR3 length: 16 residues. CDR3: CSARDGAELGTDTQYF.

This chain links TRBV6-5 with TRBJ1-2. Germline V gene data show CDR1 as MNHEY and CDR2 as SVGAGI. The CDR3 sequence is 15 residues long. The CDR3 is CASSYGRNLDYGYTF.

CDR3 loop: CASRPRGDTEAFF. The V call is TRBV7-9, the J call TRBJ1-1; the D call from TCRdb, TRBD1, cannot be confirmed without DNA. CDR3 length: 13 amino acids. Germline V gives CDR1 SEHNR, CDR2 FQNEAQ (reference sequence).

This chain links TRBV18 with TRBJ2-5; the TCRdb call, TRBD1, lacks DNA for checking. CDR3 size: 13 residues. Germline V gene lookup returns CDR1 KGHSH and CDR2 LQKENI. CDR3 amino acids: CASSSTDIRGQYF. Together with reference TRBV18 and TRBJ2-5, the CDR3 gives the full variable domain: NAGVMQNPRHLVRRRGQEARLRCSPMKGHSHVYWYRQLPEEGLKFMVYLQKENIIDESGMPKERFSAEFPKEGPSILRIQQVVRGDSAAYFCASSSTDIRGQYFGPGTRLLVL.

V and J are TRBV2 and TRBJ2-2. This CDR3 comprises 11 residues. CDR1 and CDR2 (germline): SNHLY, FYNNEI. This chain's CDR3 is CASFWAGELFF.

This rearrangement joins TRBV4-1 to TRBJ1-5. Germline lookup yields CDR1 MGHRA and CDR2 YSYEKL. This CDR3 spans 16 amino acids. The CDR3 spells CASSQDRAINNQPQHF.

The rearrangement joins TRBV20-1 to TRBJ2-5; absent DNA, TCRdb's TRBD2 call cannot be checked. CDR3 length: 16 residues. The germline V gene has CDR1 DFQATT and CDR2 SNEGSKA (reference sequence). The CDR3 is CSARANGAGLVETQYF.

The chain recombines TRBV15 with TRBJ2-5; TCRdb picks TRBD1, but there is no DNA to check that call. There are 14 residues in the CDR3. Looked up from germline, CDR1 is LNHNV and CDR2 is YYDKDF (reference sequence). The CDR3 spells CATSSDRGHETQYF.

This sequence joins TRBV27 and TRBJ2-7; checking the TCRdb D call of TRBD2 is not possible without DNA. The CDR3 runs to 13 residues. Germline lookup yields CDR1 MNHEY and CDR2 SMNVEV (reference sequence). CDR3 in amino acids: CASSLGRGPEQYF.